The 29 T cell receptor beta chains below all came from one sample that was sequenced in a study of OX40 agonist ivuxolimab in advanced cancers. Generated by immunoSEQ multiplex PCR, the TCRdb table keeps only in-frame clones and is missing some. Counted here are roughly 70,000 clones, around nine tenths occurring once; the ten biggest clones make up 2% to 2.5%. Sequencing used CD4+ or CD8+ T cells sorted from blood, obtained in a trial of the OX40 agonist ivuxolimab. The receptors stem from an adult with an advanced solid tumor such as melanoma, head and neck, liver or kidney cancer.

The CDR3 sequence: CASSQDGQKGTDTQYF. In DNA, the CDR3 is TGCGCCAGCAGCCAAGATGGACAGAAGGGCACAGATACGCAGTATTTT. This chain connects TRBV4-1 to TRBJ2-3; weak D call: TRBD1 (6 bases). The V gene's germline CDR1 is MGHRA and CDR2 YSYEKL. The CDR3 is 16 residues long. V shed 0 bases and J shed 1 base, with 11 bases lying between them.

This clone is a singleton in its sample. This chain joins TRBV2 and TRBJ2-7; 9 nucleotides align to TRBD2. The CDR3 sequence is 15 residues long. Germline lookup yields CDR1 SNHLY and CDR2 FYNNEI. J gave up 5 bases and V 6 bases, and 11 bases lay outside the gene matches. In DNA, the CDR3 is TGTGCCAGCAGAGTAGCGGGAGCAGCTGGGAACGAGCAGTACTTC. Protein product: CASRVAGAAGNEQYF.

CDR3 sequence (DNA): TGTGCCAGCAAAAGCGGGAGGGCCTACGAGCAGTACTTC. Its protein is CASKSGRAYEQYF. The rearrangement links TRBV27 to TRBJ2-7, with 10 nucleotides matching TRBD2. This CDR3 has 13 amino acids. CDR1 and CDR2 (germline): MNHEY, SMNVEV (reference sequence). V trimming: 7 bases; J trimming: 2 bases; junction bases outside the gene matches: 2.

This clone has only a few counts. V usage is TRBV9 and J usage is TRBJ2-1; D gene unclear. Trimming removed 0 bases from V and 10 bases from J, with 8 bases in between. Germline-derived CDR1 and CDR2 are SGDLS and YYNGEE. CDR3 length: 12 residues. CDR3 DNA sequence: TGTGCCAGCAGCGTAGCTCTAGGGGAGCAGTTCTTC. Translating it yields CASSVALGEQFF.

The CDR3 nucleotides are TGTGCCAGCAGTCCTCTTGACAAGTCGGGGGAGACCCAGTACTTC. This sequence encodes CASSPLDKSGETQYF. V is TRBV28 and J is TRBJ2-5, with D possibly matching TRBD2 (5 bases). The ends were cut back, 5 bases at V and 5 bases at J, with 18 bases in the middle. This CDR3 spans 15 amino acids. The germline gives CDR1 MDHEN, CDR2 SYDVKM. The complete variable domain, with remaining parts taken from reference TRBV28 and TRBJ2-5, reads DVKVTQSSRYLVKRTGEKVFLECVQDMDHENMFWYRQDPGLGLRLIYFSYDVKMKEKGDIPEGYSVSREKKERFSLILESASTNQTSMYLCASSPLDKSGETQYFGPGTRLLVL.

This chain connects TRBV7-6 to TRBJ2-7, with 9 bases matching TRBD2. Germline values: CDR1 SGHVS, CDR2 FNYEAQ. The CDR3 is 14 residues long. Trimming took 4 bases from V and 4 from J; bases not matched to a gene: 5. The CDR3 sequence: CASSSGLAGYEQYF. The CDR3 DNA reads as TGTGCCAGCAGCTCGGGGCTAGCGGGGTACGAGCAGTACTTC.

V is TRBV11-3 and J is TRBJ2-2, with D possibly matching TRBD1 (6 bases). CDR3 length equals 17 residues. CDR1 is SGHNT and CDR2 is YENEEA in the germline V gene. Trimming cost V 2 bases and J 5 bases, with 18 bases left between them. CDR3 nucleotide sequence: TGTGCCAGCAGCTTACCCGAGGAGAAAGGGGGTACCGGGGAGCTGTTTTTT. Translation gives CASSLPEEKGGTGELFF.

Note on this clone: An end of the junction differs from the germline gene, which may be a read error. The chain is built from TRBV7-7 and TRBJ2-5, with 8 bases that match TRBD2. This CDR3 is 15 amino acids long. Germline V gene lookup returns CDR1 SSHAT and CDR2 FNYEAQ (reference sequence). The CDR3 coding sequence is TGTGCTAGCAGCTTAGGACTAGCCAATAGGGAGACCCAGTACTTC. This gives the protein CASSLGLANRETQYF.

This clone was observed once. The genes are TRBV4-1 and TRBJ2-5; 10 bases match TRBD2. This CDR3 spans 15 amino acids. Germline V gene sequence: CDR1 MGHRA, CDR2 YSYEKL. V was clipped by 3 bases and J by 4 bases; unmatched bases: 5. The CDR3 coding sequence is TGCGCCAGCAGCCATGGTAGCGGGGGGAGAGAGACCCAGTACTTC. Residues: CASSHGSGGRETQYF.

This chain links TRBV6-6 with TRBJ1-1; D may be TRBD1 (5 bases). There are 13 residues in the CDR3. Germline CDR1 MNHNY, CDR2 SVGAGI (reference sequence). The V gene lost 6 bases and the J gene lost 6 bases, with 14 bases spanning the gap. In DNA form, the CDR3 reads TGTGCCAGCAGAACTCAGGGAGTGGCTGAAGCTTTCTTT. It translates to CASRTQGVAEAFF.

The CDR3 is CSANKQETQYF. In nucleotides, the CDR3 is TGCAGTGCTAATAAGCAAGAGACCCAGTACTTC. The chain couples TRBV20-1 to TRBJ2-5, with D hard to call. Trimming removed 4 bases from V and 2 bases from J, with 5 bases in between. CDR3 length: 11 amino acids. Germline V CDR1 and CDR2: DFQATT, SNEGSKA (reference sequence).

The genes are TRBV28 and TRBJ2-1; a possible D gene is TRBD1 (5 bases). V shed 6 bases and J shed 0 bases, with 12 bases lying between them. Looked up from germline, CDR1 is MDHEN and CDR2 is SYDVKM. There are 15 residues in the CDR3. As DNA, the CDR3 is TGTGCCAGCAGCAGGGCCCCGAGCTCCTACAATGAGCAGTTCTTC. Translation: CASSRAPSSYNEQFF. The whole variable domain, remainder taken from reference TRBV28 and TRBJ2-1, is DVKVTQSSRYLVKRTGEKVFLECVQDMDHENMFWYRQDPGLGLRLIYFSYDVKMKEKGDIPEGYSVSREKKERFSLILESASTNQTSMYLCASSRAPSSYNEQFFGPGTRLTVL.

This chain's CDR3 is CASSLMRGEQYF. CDR3 DNA sequence: TGCGCCAGCAGTCTCATGCGGGGTGAGCAGTACTTC. The V gene is TRBV23-1, the J gene TRBJ2-7; D possibly corresponds to TRBD2 (6 bases). TRBV23-1 is designated an ORF whose function remains uncertain. The CDR3 has 12 amino acids. V was pared by 4 bases and J by 7 bases, with 11 bases between.

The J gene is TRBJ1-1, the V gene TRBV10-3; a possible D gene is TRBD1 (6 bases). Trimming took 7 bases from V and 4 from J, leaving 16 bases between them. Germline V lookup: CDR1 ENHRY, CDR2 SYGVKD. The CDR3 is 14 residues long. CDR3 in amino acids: CAINRDKSGTEAFF. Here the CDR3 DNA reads TGTGCCATCAATAGGGACAAGTCGGGCACTGAAGCTTTCTTT.

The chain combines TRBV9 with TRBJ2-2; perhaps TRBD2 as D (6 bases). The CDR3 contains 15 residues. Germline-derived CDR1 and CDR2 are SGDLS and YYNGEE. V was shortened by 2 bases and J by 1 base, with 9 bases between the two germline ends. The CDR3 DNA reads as TGTGCCAGCAGCGTGGGACTCCGGAACACCGGGGAGCTGTTTTTT. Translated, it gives CASSVGLRNTGELFF.

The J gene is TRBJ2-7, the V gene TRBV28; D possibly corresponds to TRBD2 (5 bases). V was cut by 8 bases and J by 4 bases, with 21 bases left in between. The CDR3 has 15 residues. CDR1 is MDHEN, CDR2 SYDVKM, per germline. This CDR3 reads CASSTAGRGLYEQYF. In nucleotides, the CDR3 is TGTGCCAGCTCAACGGCGGGCCGAGGGTTGTACGAGCAGTACTTC.

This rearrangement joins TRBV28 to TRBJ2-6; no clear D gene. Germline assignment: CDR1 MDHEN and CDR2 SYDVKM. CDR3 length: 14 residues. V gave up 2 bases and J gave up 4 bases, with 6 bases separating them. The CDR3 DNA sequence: TGTGCCAGCAGTTTAACGACAGGGGCCAACGTCCTGACTTTC. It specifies CASSLTTGANVLTF.

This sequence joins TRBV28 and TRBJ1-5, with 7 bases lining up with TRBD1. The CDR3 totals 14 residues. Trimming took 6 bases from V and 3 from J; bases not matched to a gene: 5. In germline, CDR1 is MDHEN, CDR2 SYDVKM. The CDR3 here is CASSSDRDNQPQHF. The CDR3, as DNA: TGTGCCAGCAGCTCAGACAGGGACAATCAGCCCCAGCATTTT.

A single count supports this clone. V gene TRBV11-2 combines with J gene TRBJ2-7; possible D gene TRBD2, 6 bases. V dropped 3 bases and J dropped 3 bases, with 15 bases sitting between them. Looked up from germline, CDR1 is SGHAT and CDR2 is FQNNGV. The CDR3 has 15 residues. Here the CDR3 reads CASSFDGTVSYEQYF. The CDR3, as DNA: TGTGCCAGCAGCTTCGATGGGACTGTAAGCTACGAGCAGTACTTC.

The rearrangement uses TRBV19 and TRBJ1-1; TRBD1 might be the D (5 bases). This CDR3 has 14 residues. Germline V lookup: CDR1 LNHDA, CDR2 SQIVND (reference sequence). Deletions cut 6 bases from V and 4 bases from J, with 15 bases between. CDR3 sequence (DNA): TGTGCCAGTAGCCTTTTCGGGGGAGGCACTGAAGCTTTCTTT. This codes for CASSLFGGGTEAFF. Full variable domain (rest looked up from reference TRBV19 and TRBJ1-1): DGGITQSPKYLFRKEGQNVTLSCEQNLNHDAMYWYRQDPGQGLRLIYYSQIVNDFQKGDIAEGYSVSREKKESFPLTVTSAQKNPTAFYLCASSLFGGGTEAFFGQGTRLTVV.

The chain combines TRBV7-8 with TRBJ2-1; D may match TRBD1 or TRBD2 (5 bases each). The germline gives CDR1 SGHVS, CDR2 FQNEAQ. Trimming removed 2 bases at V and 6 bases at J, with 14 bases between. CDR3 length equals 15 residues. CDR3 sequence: CASSLRDPRGNEQFF. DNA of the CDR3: TGTGCCAGCAGCTTACGGGACCCTAGAGGCAATGAGCAGTTCTTC.

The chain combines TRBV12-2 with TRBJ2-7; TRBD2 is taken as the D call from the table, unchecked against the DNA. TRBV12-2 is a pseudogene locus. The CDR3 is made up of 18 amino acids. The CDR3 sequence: CASRLGGLSTPACYEQYF. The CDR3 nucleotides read TGTGCAAGTCGCTTAGGTGGACTTTCAACACCCGCCTGCTACGAGCAGTACTTC.

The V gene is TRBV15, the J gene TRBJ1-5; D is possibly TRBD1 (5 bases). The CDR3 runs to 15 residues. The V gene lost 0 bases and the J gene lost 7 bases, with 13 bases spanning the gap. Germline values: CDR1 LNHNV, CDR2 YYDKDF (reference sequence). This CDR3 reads CATSRDLGREQPQHF. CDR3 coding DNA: TGTGCCACCAGCAGAGATCTGGGCAGGGAGCAGCCCCAGCATTTT.

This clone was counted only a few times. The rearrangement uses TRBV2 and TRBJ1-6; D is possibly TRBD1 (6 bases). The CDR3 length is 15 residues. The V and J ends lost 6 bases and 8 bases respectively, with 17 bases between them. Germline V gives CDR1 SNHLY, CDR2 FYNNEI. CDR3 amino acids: CASRHRQATDSPLHF. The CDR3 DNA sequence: TGTGCCAGCAGACATCGACAGGCGACAGATTCACCCCTCCACTTT. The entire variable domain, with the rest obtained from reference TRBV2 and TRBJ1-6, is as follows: EPEVTQTPSHQVTQMGQEVILRCVPISNHLYFYWYRQILGQKVEFLVSFYNNEISEKSEIFDDQFSVERPDGSNFTLKIRSTKLEDSAMYFCASRHRQATDSPLHFGNGTRLTVT.

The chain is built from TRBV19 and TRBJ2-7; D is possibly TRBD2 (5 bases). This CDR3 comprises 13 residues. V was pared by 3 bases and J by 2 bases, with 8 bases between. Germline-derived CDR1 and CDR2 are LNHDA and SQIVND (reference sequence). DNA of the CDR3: TGTGCCAGTAGTATCGGGATTACCTACGAGCAGTACTTC. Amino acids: CASSIGITYEQYF. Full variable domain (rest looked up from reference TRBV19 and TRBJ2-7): DGGITQSPKYLFRKEGQNVTLSCEQNLNHDAMYWYRQDPGQGLRLIYYSQIVNDFQKGDIAEGYSVSREKKESFPLTVTSAQKNPTAFYLCASSIGITYEQYFGPGTRLTVT.

The DNA for the CDR3 is TGTGCCAGCAGTTCCTCAGGGGTTAGGGACGAAAAACTGTTTTTT. Residues: CASSSSGVRDEKLFF. The V and J genes are TRBV28 and TRBJ1-4; the D gene is possibly TRBD1 (6 bases). V lost 4 bases and J 8 bases, leaving 17 bases between the germline ends. The length of the CDR3 is 15 residues. Germline lookup yields CDR1 MDHEN and CDR2 SYDVKM.

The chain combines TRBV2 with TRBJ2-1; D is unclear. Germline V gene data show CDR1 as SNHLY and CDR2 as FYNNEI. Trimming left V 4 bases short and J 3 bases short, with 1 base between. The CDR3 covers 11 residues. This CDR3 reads CASSVYNEQFF. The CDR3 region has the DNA TGTGCCAGCAGTGTCTACAATGAGCAGTTCTTC.

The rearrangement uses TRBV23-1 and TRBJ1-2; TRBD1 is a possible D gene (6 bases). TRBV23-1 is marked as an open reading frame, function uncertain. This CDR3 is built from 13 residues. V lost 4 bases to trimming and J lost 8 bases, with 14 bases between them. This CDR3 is CASSPTGHDGYTF. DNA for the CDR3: TGCGCCAGCAGTCCGACAGGCCACGACGGCTACACCTTC.

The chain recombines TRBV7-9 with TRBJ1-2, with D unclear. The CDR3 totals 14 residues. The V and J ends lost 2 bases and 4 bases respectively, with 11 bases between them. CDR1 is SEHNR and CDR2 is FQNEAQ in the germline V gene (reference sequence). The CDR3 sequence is CASSLSEGRYGYTF. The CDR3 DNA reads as TGTGCCAGCAGCTTATCGGAAGGGCGCTATGGCTACACCTTC.